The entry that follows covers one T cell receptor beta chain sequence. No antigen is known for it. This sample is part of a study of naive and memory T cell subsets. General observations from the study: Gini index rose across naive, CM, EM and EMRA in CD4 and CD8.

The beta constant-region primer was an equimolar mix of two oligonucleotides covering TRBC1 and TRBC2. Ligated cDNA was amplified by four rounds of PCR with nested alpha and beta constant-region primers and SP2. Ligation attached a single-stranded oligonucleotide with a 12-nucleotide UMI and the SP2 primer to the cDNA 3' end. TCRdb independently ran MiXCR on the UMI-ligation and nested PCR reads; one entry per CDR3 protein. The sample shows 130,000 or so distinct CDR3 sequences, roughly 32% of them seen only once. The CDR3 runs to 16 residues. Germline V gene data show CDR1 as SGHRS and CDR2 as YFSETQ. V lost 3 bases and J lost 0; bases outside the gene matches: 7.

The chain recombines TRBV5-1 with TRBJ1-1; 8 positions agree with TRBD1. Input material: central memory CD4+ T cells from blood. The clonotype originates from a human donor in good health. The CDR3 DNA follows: TGCGCCAGCAGCTGGGACGGACAGGGAATGAACACTGAAGCTTTCTTT. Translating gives CASSWDGQGMNTEAFF.